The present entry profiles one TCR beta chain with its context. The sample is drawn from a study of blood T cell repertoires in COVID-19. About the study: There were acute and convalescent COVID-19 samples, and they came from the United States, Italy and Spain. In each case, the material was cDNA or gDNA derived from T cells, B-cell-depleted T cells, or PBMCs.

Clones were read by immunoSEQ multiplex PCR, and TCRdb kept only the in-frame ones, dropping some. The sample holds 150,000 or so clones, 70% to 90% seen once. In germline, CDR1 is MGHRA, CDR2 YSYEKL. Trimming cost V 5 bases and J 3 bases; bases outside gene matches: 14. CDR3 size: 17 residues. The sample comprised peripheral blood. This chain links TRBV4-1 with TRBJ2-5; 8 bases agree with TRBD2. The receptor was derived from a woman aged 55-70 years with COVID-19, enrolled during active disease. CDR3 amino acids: CASSSSGGGRAEETQYF. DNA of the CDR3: TGCGCCAGCAGCTCCAGTGGCGGGGGGCGCGCGGAAGAGACCCAGTACTTC.